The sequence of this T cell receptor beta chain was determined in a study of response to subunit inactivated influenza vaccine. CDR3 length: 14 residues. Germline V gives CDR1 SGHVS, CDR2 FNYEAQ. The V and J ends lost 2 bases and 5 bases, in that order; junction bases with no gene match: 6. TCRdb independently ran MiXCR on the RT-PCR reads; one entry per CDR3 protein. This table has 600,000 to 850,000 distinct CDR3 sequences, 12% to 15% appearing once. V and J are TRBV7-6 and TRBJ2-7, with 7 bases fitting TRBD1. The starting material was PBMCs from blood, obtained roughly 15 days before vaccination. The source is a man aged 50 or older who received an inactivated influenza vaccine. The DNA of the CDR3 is TGTGCCAGCAGCTTATCGTACAGGGGCCACGAGCAGTACTTC. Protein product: CASSLSYRGHEQYF.